This T cell receptor beta chain was sequenced in a study of blood T cell repertoires in COVID-19 (dated by TCRdb to between 2020 and 2021). In terms of the full investigation: Samples covering the acute and convalescent phases of COVID-19 were provided by collaborators in the United States, Italy and Spain. The material from the prospective study consisted of cDNA or gDNA derived from T cells, B-cell-depleted T cells, or PBMCs. Deeply sampled blood TCRbeta repertoires from subjects exposed to, actively infected with, or recovered from COVID-19 were included in the dataset. The repertoires were made available in a free public database intended to serve as a resource for research on the immune response to SARS-CoV-2. Samples came from the ongoing ImmuneRACE study (first 160 participants) plus 1,254 subjects from 6 global collaborators. The sample metadata nearly always contained a de-identified subject ID, COVID-19 status, age in years and sex. Where available, HLA class I and class II types were taken from metadata supplied by the sample provider and were not determined by assay-based typing. Here is what the overall study found, with its caveats: Clinical and demographic metadata were provided uncurated, with the amount varying by source and participant.

A word on this clone: Its antigen remains undetermined. Base qualities are missing; no much larger clone stands one base away.

The immunoSEQ Assay, a bias-controlled multiplex PCR, was used to amplify TCRbeta CDR3 regions from genomic DNA. The study's processing was this. The number of nucleated cells in each sample was estimated from the amplification of reference gene primers within the assay. To quantify the absolute abundance of each unique TCRbeta CDR3 rearrangement, sequence reads were collapsed and filtered. For each sample, productive Simpson clonality was calculated as the square root of Simpson's diversity index across productive rearrangements. TCRdb holds this immuneACCESS table with in-frame rearrangements only. Some clones are missing; in checked studies, unresolved V genes explain under half, and the rest has no known cause. The V and J calls and clone size were taken over from that table, and D and trimming were inferred from the DNA. This sample holds around 250,000 clones; 82% were observed only once. The biggest ten clones account for less than 3.5% of the sample.

The collaborating institutions used their own protocols to collect whole blood in K2EDTA tubes. For TCRbeta analysis, collaborators shipped samples as frozen whole blood, isolated PBMCs, or DNA extracted from either of those sample types. Sequenced input: peripheral blood. The origin of this receptor is a woman aged 18-35 years with acute or convalescent COVID-19.

This receptor carries the CDR3 CASSHDRGGADEQYF. The nucleotide sequence reads as follows: TGTGCCAGCTCACACGACAGGGGAGGTGCCGACGAGCAGTACTTC. The V gene is TRBV27 and the J gene is TRBJ2-7; TRBD1 matches 8 bases in the middle. The CDR3 sequence holds 15 residues, the cysteine and phenylalanine included. Of all the DNA, just the CDR3 is kept, 45 bases in frame from base 1. Sequences MNHEY (CDR1) and SMNVEV (CDR2) are obtained from the germline V gene (reference sequence). Trimming takes 8 bases off V and 5 bases off J; junction bases not matched to a gene: 14.